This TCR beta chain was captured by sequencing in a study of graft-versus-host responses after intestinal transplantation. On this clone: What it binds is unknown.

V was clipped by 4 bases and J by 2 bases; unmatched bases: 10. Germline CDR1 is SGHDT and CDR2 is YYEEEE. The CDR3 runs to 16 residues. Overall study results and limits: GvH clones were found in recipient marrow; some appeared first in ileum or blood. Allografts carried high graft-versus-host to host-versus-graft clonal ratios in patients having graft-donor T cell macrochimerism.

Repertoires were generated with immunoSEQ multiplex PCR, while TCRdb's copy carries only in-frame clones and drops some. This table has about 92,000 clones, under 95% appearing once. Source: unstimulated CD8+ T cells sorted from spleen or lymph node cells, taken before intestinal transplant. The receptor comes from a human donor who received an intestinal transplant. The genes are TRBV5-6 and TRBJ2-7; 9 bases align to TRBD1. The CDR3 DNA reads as TGTGCCAGCAGCGCAGCAAGGGACAGGGTTACCTACGAGCAGTACTTC. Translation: CASSAARDRVTYEQYF.